The 2 T cell receptor beta chains in this list originate from one sample, sequenced in a study of blood T cell repertoires in COVID-19. Data came from immunoSEQ multiplex PCR; TCRdb stores just in-frame clones and leaves some out. The sample includes roughly 150,000 clones, about 84% of them seen just once. The specimen was PBMCs or T cells enriched from blood (not recorded which). These receptors all come from a young woman who had been exposed to COVID-19.

The chain combines TRBV4-2 with TRBJ2-1; possible D gene TRBD1, 6 bases. Looked up from germline, CDR1 is LGHNA and CDR2 is YNFKEQ. The CDR3 has 18 amino acids. Trimming removed 0 bases from V and 3 bases from J, with 18 bases in between. The CDR3 DNA sequence: TGTGCCAGCAGCCAAGATGAGGGGGTCGGAAGGAACTACAATGAGCAGTTCTTC. It yields the protein CASSQDEGVGRNYNEQFF.

The chain links TRBV7-3 to TRBJ2-5; D might be TRBD1 (6 bases). CDR3 length: 13 residues. V was trimmed by 3 bases and J by 5 bases, leaving 10 bases between them. CDR1 is SGHTA and CDR2 is FQGTGA in the germline V gene. In nucleotides, the CDR3 is TGTGCCAGCAGCTTTTTACAGGGTGAGACCCAGTACTTC. This encodes CASSFLQGETQYF.